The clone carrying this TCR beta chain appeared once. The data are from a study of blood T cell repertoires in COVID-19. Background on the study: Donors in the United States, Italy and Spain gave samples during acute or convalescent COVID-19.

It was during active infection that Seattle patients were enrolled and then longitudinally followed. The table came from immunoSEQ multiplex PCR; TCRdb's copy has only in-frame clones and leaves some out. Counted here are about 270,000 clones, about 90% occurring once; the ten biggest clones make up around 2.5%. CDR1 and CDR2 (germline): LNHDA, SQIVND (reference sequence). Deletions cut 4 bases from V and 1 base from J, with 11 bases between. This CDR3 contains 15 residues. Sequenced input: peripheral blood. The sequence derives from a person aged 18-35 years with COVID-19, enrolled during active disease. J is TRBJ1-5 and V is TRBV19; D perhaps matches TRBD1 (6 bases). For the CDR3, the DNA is TGTGCCAGTAGTACGACGGGACAAAGCAATCAGCCCCAGCATTTT. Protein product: CASSTTGQSNQPQHF.